This is a list of T cell receptor beta chains from one sample in a study of cytomegalovirus exposure and HLA in healthy donors. Libraries were prepared by immunoSEQ multiplex PCR; TCRdb keeps only in-frame clonotypes and omits some of them. The listing contains 100,000 to 150,000 clones. The source material was PBMCs. Receptor source: a man between 18 and 29 years old in good health and CMV-seronegative. The CDR3 runs from the conserved cysteine through the conserved F or W. D genes are given only for firm matches.

D	V	J	CDR3	DNA
NA	TRBV5-1	TRBJ2-3	CASIMDRSTDTQYF	TGCGCCAGCATAATGGACAGAAGCACAGATACGCAGTATTTT
NA	TRBV7-2	TRBJ2-7	CASSFLSGEQYF	TGTGCCAGCAGCTTTCTCTCGGGCGAGCAGTACTTC
TRBD1	TRBV30	TRBJ2-1	CASVGGDSYNEQFF	TGTGCCTCCGTAGGGGGCGACTCCTACAATGAGCAGTTCTTC
NA	TRBV7-6	TRBJ1-4	CASSLVRGNEKLFF	TGTGCCAGCAGCTTAGTTAGGGGGAATGAAAAACTGTTTTTT
NA	TRBV13	TRBJ1-2	CASSPRQAVNYGYTF	TGTGCCAGCAGCCCCCGACAGGCGGTTAACTATGGCTACACCTTC
NA	TRBV29-1	TRBJ2-5	CSVRGRTHKETQYF	TGCAGCGTGCGGGGACGGACCCACAAAGAGACCCAGTACTTC
TRBD1	TRBV30	TRBJ1-5	CAREQGCQPQHF	TGTGCCAGAGAACAGGGGTGTCAGCCCCAGCATTTT
NA	TRBV4-1	TRBJ1-5	CASSQQPGGSNQPQHF	TGCGCCAGCAGCCAACAACCGGGGGGCAGCAATCAGCCCCAGCATTTT
NA	TRBV30	TRBJ1-3	CAWSGPGHSGNTIYF	TGTGCCTGGAGTGGACCGGGACACTCTGGAAACACCATATATTTT
TRBD2	TRBV5-1	TRBJ2-3	CASSSGTADTQYF	TGCGCCAGCAGCAGCGGGACCGCAGATACGCAGTATTTT
TRBD2	TRBV5-1	TRBJ2-3	CASSFGLAGSTDTQYF	TGCGCCAGCAGCTTCGGACTAGCGGGGAGCACAGATACGCAGTATTTT
NA	TRBV18	TRBJ2-3	CASSPLRGGYQGTDTQYF	TGTGCCAGCTCACCACTCCGTGGGGGCTACCAGGGCACAGATACGCAGTATTTT
TRBD2	TRBV5-6	TRBJ2-7	CASSQGLAGSEQYF	TGTGCCAGCAGCCAGGGACTAGCGGGTTCCGAGCAGTACTTC
NA	TRBV5-1	TRBJ1-1	CASSLFSGSTEAFF	TGCGCCAGCAGCTTGTTCTCAGGGTCCACTGAAGCTTTCTTT
NA	TRBV15	TRBJ2-3	CATSRDGMGGGPDTQYF	TGTGCCACCAGCAGAGATGGTATGGGCGGGGGCCCGGATACGCAGTATTTT
TRBD1	TRBV10-3	TRBJ1-1	CAISVDRVNTEAFF	TGTGCCATCAGCGTGGACAGGGTTAACACTGAAGCTTTCTTT
NA	TRBV13	TRBJ1-6	CASSPRQANILNSPLHF	TGTGCCAGCAGTCCTAGACAGGCTAATATCTTAAATTCACCCCTCCACTTT
NA	TRBV28	TRBJ1-5	CASSLVGANQPQHF	TGTGCCAGCAGTTTAGTGGGGGCCAATCAGCCCCAGCATTTT
TRBD1	TRBV5-1	TRBJ1-1	CASSSWGGTGGAGTEAFF	TGCGCCAGCAGCTCCTGGGGGGGGACAGGGGGCGCAGGAACTGAAGCTTTCTTT
NA	TRBV5-1	TRBJ2-3	CASSLADSGTQYF	TGCGCCAGCAGCTTGGCGGACAGTGGTACGCAGTATTTT
NA	TRBV30	TRBJ2-2	CAWSRGFTGELFF	TGTGCCTGGAGTAGGGGGTTTACCGGGGAGCTGTTTTTT
TRBD2	TRBV6-6	TRBJ2-1	CASNGLGTRGNEQFF	TGTGCCAGCAACGGCCTAGGGACTAGAGGAAATGAGCAGTTCTTC
NA	TRBV2	TRBJ2-7	CASASPYEQYF	TGTGCCAGCGCGAGCCCCTACGAGCAGTACTTC
TRBD1	TRBV27	TRBJ1-2	CASSSWTGDRDGYTF	TGTGCCAGCAGTTCATGGACAGGGGACAGGGATGGCTACACCTTC